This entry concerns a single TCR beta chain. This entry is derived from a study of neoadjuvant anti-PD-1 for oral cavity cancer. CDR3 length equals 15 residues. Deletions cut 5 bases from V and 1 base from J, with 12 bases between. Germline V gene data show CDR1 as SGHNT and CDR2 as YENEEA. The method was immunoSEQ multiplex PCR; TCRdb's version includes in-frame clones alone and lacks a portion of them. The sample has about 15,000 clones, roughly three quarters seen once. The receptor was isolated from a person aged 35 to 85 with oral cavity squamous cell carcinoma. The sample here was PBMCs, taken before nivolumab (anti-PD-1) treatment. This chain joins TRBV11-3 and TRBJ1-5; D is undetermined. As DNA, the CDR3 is TGTGCCAGCAGCCCCAGAGGGATGAGCAATCAGCCCCAGCATTTT. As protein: CASSPRGMSNQPQHF.